The TCR beta chain described here comes from a study of T cells after yellow fever vaccination. This clonotype has only a few counts. As yet, its antigen is unknown. Study-level results: Primary-vaccination clones mostly resurfaced post-booster (less than 98% CD4, roughly 90% CD8). The appearance of a small share of clonotypes in both CD4 and CD8 compartments was observed. It was the secondary response that reached its peak faster, day 5 versus 15, but it was weaker.

Trimming left V 0 bases short and J 2 bases short, with 8 bases between. The V gene's germline CDR1 is MNHEY and CDR2 SVGAGI. CDR3 length equals 14 residues. The TCR cDNA carried a universal primer site and UMIs from 5'RACE template switching. Using its own MiXCR run on the 5' RACE reads, TCRdb lists one record per CDR3 protein. The repertoire holds hundreds of thousands of distinct CDR3 sequences, with around 12% as singletons. The receptor's source is a young man who received the YFV17D yellow fever vaccine. The rearrangement uses TRBV6-5 and TRBJ2-7; the D is unclear. The specimen comprised PBMCs, sampled on the day of the yellow fever booster vaccination. CDR3 sequence reads: CASSYSNGPYEQYF. The CDR3 region has the DNA TGTGCCAGCAGTTACTCGAACGGGCCCTACGAGCAGTACTTC.